This T cell receptor (beta chain) was captured by sequencing in a study of human T cells and chemical hapten exposure. The V gene end was trimmed by 5 bases and the J gene end by 1 base; junction bases not matched to a gene: 5. The CDR3 runs to 15 residues. The germline CDR1 and CDR2 sequences are SGHVS and FQNEAQ. In its sample, this clonotype was seen many times. The time point is: patch test 2, 6 weeks after DPC sensitization. Treatment: therapeutic diphenylcyclopropenone sensitization with weekly scalp DPC. TCRdb analysed the RACE reads with MiXCR anew, one entry per CDR3 protein. The table lists about 81,000 distinct CDR3 sequences, about a tenth of them singletons.

The chain carries TRBV7-8 and TRBJ1-1; 9 nucleotides line up with TRBD1. The material was whole blood, obtained in connection with sensitization to the hapten diphenylcyclopropenone (DPC). This sequence originates from a woman aged 30 to 39 with alopecia areata. Some clones in this sample may be carry-over from other donors' samples. The CDR3 sequence: CASSVTGGRNTEAFF. In DNA, the CDR3 is TGTGCCAGCAGCGTCACAGGGGGCCGGAACACTGAAGCTTTCTTT.